One sample yielded the 31 T cell receptor beta chains listed below, sequenced in a study of T cells after posttransplantation cyclophosphamide. TCRdb's copy holds only in-frame clones and misses some; the assay was immunoSEQ multiplex PCR. There are about 28,000 clones in the sample; 86% occur only once, and under 3.5% lies in the top ten. Sequenced material: PBMCs. These receptor sequences come from a middle-aged man.

V usage is TRBV5-1 and J usage is TRBJ2-1; 15 nucleotides align to TRBD2. The CDR3 spans 16 residues. V lost 4 bases to trimming and J lost 5 bases; unmatched junction nucleotides: 4. In germline, CDR1 is SGHRS, CDR2 YFSETQ. CDR3 residues: CASSMGLAGGHNEQFF. CDR3 nucleotides: TGCGCCAGCAGCATGGGACTAGCGGGAGGCCACAATGAGCAGTTCTTC.

The rearrangement links TRBV12-5 to TRBJ1-1; perhaps TRBD1 as D (5 bases). CDR1 and CDR2 from the germline V gene are LGHNT and FRNRAP. This CDR3 is built from 15 residues. Trimming removed 5 bases from V and 0 bases from J, with 13 bases in between. The CDR3 DNA is TGTGCTAGTGGTCGGGACTACGGGATGAACACTGAAGCTTTCTTT. Its protein is CASGRDYGMNTEAFF. The full variable domain, with the rest looked up from reference TRBV12-5 and TRBJ1-1, is DARVTQTPRHKVTEMGQEVTMRCQPILGHNTVFWYRQTMMQGLELLAYFRNRAPLDDSGMPKDRFSAEMPDATLATLKIQPSEPRDSAVYFCASGRDYGMNTEAFFGQGTRLTVV.

The CDR3 nucleotides read TGCGCCAGCAGTCTCCTAGACCCCTCAGGGAACGGCTACACCTTC. This translates into CASSLLDPSGNGYTF. V usage is TRBV23-1 and J usage is TRBJ1-2, with a tentative D call TRBD1 (5 bases). TRBV23-1 is an ORF for which the function is uncertain. Trimming removed 4 bases from V and 8 bases from J, with 20 bases in between. The CDR3 runs to 15 residues.

This clone was counted a few times. The V gene is TRBV5-4, the J gene TRBJ1-1; D might be TRBD1 (5 bases). Germline V gene data show CDR1 as SGHNT and CDR2 as YYREEE (reference sequence). V was cut by 6 bases and J by 1 base, with 10 bases left in between. There are 13 residues in the CDR3. The CDR3 nucleotides are TGTGCCAGCACCGGGGGGGAGAACACTGAAGCTTTCTTT. Protein sequence: CASTGGENTEAFF.

This chain uses TRBV6-5 with TRBJ2-5; D perhaps matches TRBD1 (6 bases). The J call is uncertain, as TRBJ2-7 better fits the DNA end. Germline assignment: CDR1 MNHEY and CDR2 SVGAGI. The CDR3 is 14 residues long. CDR3 nucleotide sequence: TGTGCCAGCAGTTCAAGGGACACTTTCTACGAGCAGTACTTC. It codes for CASSSRDTFYEQYF.

The chain uses TRBV28 and TRBJ2-2; 7 positions agree with TRBD1. The CDR3 loop spans 15 amino acids. Losses at the gene ends were 3 bases for V and 6 bases for J; bases not matched to a gene: 7. Germline values: CDR1 MDHEN, CDR2 SYDVKM. The CDR3 loop is CASSLVGTASGELFF. The CDR3 DNA reads TGTGCCAGCAGTTTGGTGGGGACAGCGTCCGGGGAGCTGTTTTTT.

The chain links TRBV5-1 to TRBJ2-1, with 9 bases that match TRBD1. Germline V CDR1 and CDR2: SGHRS, YFSETQ. The trim removed 0 bases at V and 6 bases at J, leaving 7 bases unmatched. The length of the CDR3 is 16 residues. In DNA form, the CDR3 reads TGCGCCAGCAGCTTGGTTGGGACAGGGTTTACCAATGAGCAGTTCTTC. The encoded protein is CASSLVGTGFTNEQFF.

The chain recombines TRBV4-3 with TRBJ1-6, with TRBD1 as a possible D gene (5 bases). This CDR3 has 15 residues. Germline V gene lookup returns CDR1 LGHNA and CDR2 YSLEER. The V end lost 1 base, the J end lost 6 bases, and 10 bases lay between the germline ends. The CDR3 region has the DNA TGCGCCAGCAGCCAAGTGCAGGGTGCTAATTCACCCCTCCACTTT. Its translation is CASSQVQGANSPLHF.

The chain is built from TRBV28 and TRBJ2-5; the match to TRBD2 covers 9 bases. V trimming: 5 bases; J trimming: 3 bases; junction bases outside the gene matches: 7. Per the germline V gene, CDR1 is MDHEN and CDR2 is SYDVKM. The CDR3 has 15 residues. The CDR3 is CASSPLAGQEETQYF. In nucleotides, the CDR3 is TGTGCCAGCAGTCCCCTAGCGGGGCAAGAAGAGACCCAGTACTTC.

The chain has TRBV4-1 and TRBJ1-1, with D perhaps matching TRBD1 (5 bases). V lost 8 bases and J 5 bases, leaving 18 bases between the germline ends. Germline V gene lookup returns CDR1 MGHRA and CDR2 YSYEKL. The CDR3 totals 14 residues. Here the CDR3 reads CASRGRALWTEAFF. CDR3 nucleotide sequence: TGCGCCAGCCGAGGCAGGGCCCTTTGGACTGAAGCTTTCTTT.

This clone was counted a single time. The chain has TRBV10-3 and TRBJ1-6, with a tentative D call TRBD1 (6 bases). V lost 4 bases, J lost 6 bases, and 13 bases lay in between. Per germline, CDR1 ENHRY and CDR2 SYGVKD. This CDR3 comprises 15 residues. CDR3 residues: CAISAGQGPNSPLHF. DNA of the CDR3: TGTGCCATCAGTGCCGGCCAGGGGCCTAATTCACCCCTCCACTTT.

The rearrangement uses TRBV15 and TRBJ2-1, with D perhaps matching TRBD2 (8 bases). V was cut by 9 bases and J by 7 bases, with 16 bases left in between. CDR1 is LNHNV, CDR2 YYDKDF, per germline (reference sequence). The CDR3 is made up of 13 amino acids. The chain's CDR3 is CATRQGLGNEQFF. The CDR3 DNA sequence: TGTGCCACTCGACAGGGACTAGGTAATGAGCAGTTCTTC.

The chain employs TRBV11-2 and TRBJ2-3; 7 positions agree with TRBD1. Germline assignment: CDR1 SGHAT and CDR2 FQNNGV. Trimming cost V 5 bases and J 0 bases; bases outside gene matches: 8. The CDR3 covers 16 residues. Here the CDR3 DNA reads TGTGCCAGCAGCCTAGGAAGGGGACAGAGCACAGATACGCAGTATTTT. Translated: CASSLGRGQSTDTQYF. Drawing the rest from reference TRBV11-2 and TRBJ2-3, the complete variable domain is EAGVAQSPRYKIIEKRQSVAFWCNPISGHATLYWYQQILGQGPKLLIQFQNNGVVDDSQLPKDRFSAERLKGVDSTLKIQPAKLEDSAVYLCASSLGRGQSTDTQYFGPGTRLTVL.

The chain has TRBV28 and TRBJ1-2, with TRBD1 as a possible D gene (5 bases). The CDR3 has 14 residues. Trimming shortened V by 6 bases and J by 12 bases, and 23 bases separated the two germline ends. Per germline, CDR1 MDHEN and CDR2 SYDVKM. The CDR3 region is CASSRVGRDEGDTF. In nucleotides, the CDR3 is TGTGCCAGCAGCCGCGTAGGGCGGGACGAAGGGGACACCTTC.

The chain couples TRBV19 to TRBJ1-5; D gene ambiguous. The CDR3 is 15 amino acids. The V gene lost 3 bases and the J gene lost 4 bases, with 13 bases spanning the gap. The germline V gene encodes CDR1 LNHDA and CDR2 SQIVND (reference sequence). The CDR3 spells CASSIPLGINQPQHF. For the CDR3, the DNA is TGTGCCAGTAGTATCCCCCTAGGCATTAATCAGCCCCAGCATTTT.

The chain employs TRBV5-5 and TRBJ2-7, with 10 bases matching TRBD2. The germline V gene has CDR1 SGHKS and CDR2 YYEKEE (reference sequence). The V gene end was trimmed by 4 bases and the J gene end by 0 bases; junction bases not matched to a gene: 4. The length of the CDR3 is 15 residues. The CDR3 coding sequence is TGTGCCAGCAGCCCAGGACTAGCGGCCTCCTACGAGCAGTACTTC. It translates to CASSPGLAASYEQYF.

The V call is TRBV7-9, the J call TRBJ2-7, with a possible D match to TRBD1 (5 bases). V was shortened by 11 bases and J by 3 bases, with 14 bases between the two germline ends. CDR1 and CDR2 (germline): SEHNR, FQNEAQ (reference sequence). This CDR3 comprises 12 residues. The CDR3 is CAGSIDSYEQYF. As DNA, the CDR3 is TGTGCCGGATCAATTGACAGCTACGAGCAGTACTTC.

This clone was picked up one time. V and J are TRBV7-2 and TRBJ2-7; the match to TRBD2 covers 7 bases. CDR1 is SGHTA, CDR2 FQGNSA, per germline. The ends lost 5 bases at V and 1 base at J; junction bases unmatched: 8. The CDR3 consists of 15 residues. The CDR3 here is CASSESGAKSYEQYF. CDR3 nucleotide sequence: TGTGCCAGCAGCGAAAGCGGGGCCAAGTCCTACGAGCAGTACTTC.

The V call is TRBV2, the J call TRBJ2-3, with D perhaps TRBD1 (6 bases). This CDR3 spans 14 amino acids. Trimming cost V 5 bases and J 10 bases, with 19 bases left between them. Germline lookup yields CDR1 SNHLY and CDR2 FYNNEI. This CDR3 is CASSPRRTVWAQYF. The CDR3 region has the DNA TGTGCCAGCAGTCCCCGGCGGACAGTTTGGGCGCAGTATTTT.

The chain couples TRBV5-6 to TRBJ1-2, with 12 positions matching TRBD1. The CDR3 covers 16 residues. With 4 bases clipped from V and 4 bases from J, the junction kept 8 bases outside the gene matches. CDR1 and CDR2 from the germline V gene are SGHDT and YYEEEE. CDR3 coding DNA: TGTGCCAGCAGCCCGGACCCGGGACAGGGGGCCTATGGCTACACCTTC. The encoded protein is CASSPDPGQGAYGYTF.

This chain uses TRBV6-6 with TRBJ2-3; D possibly corresponds to TRBD1 (5 bases). The CDR3 runs to 14 residues. CDR1 and CDR2 (germline): MNHNY, SVGAGI (reference sequence). Trimming cost V 3 bases and J 6 bases, with 13 bases left between them. CDR3 region: CASSYGQGYDTQYF. The CDR3 bases are TGTGCCAGCAGTTATGGGCAGGGTTACGATACGCAGTATTTT.

The genes are TRBV28 and TRBJ2-1, with D uncertain. The V end lost 4 bases, the J end lost 1 base, and 8 bases lay between the germline ends. The CDR3 is made up of 14 amino acids. The germline CDR1 and CDR2 sequences are MDHEN and SYDVKM. This CDR3 reads CASSWQVSYNEQFF. The DNA of the CDR3 is TGTGCCAGCAGTTGGCAGGTTTCCTACAATGAGCAGTTCTTC.

This chain connects TRBV19 to TRBJ2-7, with a weak D call TRBD2 (6 bases). V lost 6 bases, J lost 0 bases, and 12 bases lay in between. The germline gives CDR1 LNHDA, CDR2 SQIVND (reference sequence). The CDR3 has 14 residues. CDR3 sequence reads: CASSKTGLSYEQYF. CDR3 DNA sequence: TGTGCCAGTAGCAAAACGGGACTCTCCTACGAGCAGTACTTC. Looking up the rest from reference TRBV19 and TRBJ2-7 gives the full variable domain: DGGITQSPKYLFRKEGQNVTLSCEQNLNHDAMYWYRQDPGQGLRLIYYSQIVNDFQKGDIAEGYSVSREKKESFPLTVTSAQKNPTAFYLCASSKTGLSYEQYFGPGTRLTVT.

The J gene is TRBJ2-5, the V gene TRBV5-1, with 9 bases lining up with TRBD2. The germline V gene encodes CDR1 SGHRS and CDR2 YFSETQ. The CDR3 spans 15 residues. The J segment lost 5 bases and the V segment lost 0 bases, leaving 5 bases of the junction unmatched. CDR3 nucleotide sequence: TGCGCCAGCAGCTTGGGACTAGCGGCTGCCGAGACCCAGTACTTC. Translating gives CASSLGLAAAETQYF. The entire variable domain, with the rest obtained from reference TRBV5-1 and TRBJ2-5, is as follows: KAGVTQTPRYLIKTRGQQVTLSCSPISGHRSVSWYQQTPGQGLQFLFEYFSETQRNKGNFPGRFSGRQFSNSRSEMNVSTLELGDSALYLCASSLGLAAAETQYFGPGTRLLVL.

The J gene is TRBJ2-1, the V gene TRBV18; 12 bases agree with TRBD2. There are 15 residues in the CDR3. Germline V gives CDR1 KGHSH, CDR2 LQKENI. Trimming cost V 5 bases and J 5 bases; bases outside gene matches: 4. The CDR3 nucleotides read TGTGCCAGCTCAACGGGACTAGCGGGCAACAATGAGCAGTTCTTC. This encodes CASSTGLAGNNEQFF.

The chain uses TRBV12-5 and TRBJ1-4, with TRBD1 as a possible D gene (6 bases). The CDR3 is 15 residues long. Trimming took 1 base from V and 0 from J, leaving 6 bases between them. Germline assignment: CDR1 LGHNT and CDR2 FRNRAP. CDR3 bases: TGTGCTAGTGGTTTGGGACAGGCAACTAATGAAAAACTGTTTTTT. Protein product: CASGLGQATNEKLFF.

V is TRBV6-1 and J is TRBJ2-7, with 10 bases identical to TRBD2. Germline V lookup: CDR1 MNHNS, CDR2 SASEGT. V gave up 3 bases and J gave up 4 bases; unmatched junction bases: 12. The CDR3 covers 17 residues. CDR3 in DNA: TGTGCCAGCAGTGATTTTCCTAGCGGGAGTAGATGGTACGAGCAGTACTTC. Its translation: CASSDFPSGSRWYEQYF.

This chain links TRBV4-1 with TRBJ1-1, with a tentative D call TRBD1 (6 bases). Germline CDR1 is MGHRA and CDR2 is YSYEKL. With 4 bases removed from V and 10 bases from J, the gap between germline ends came to 13 bases. The CDR3 extends over 12 amino acids. Here the CDR3 reads CASSPNRVLAFF. The CDR3 bases are TGCGCCAGCAGCCCAAACAGGGTGCTAGCTTTCTTT.

This chain joins TRBV5-1 and TRBJ1-1, with 8 bases lining up with TRBD1. CDR3 size: 16 residues. Germline CDR1 and CDR2: SGHRS and YFSETQ. J gave up 6 bases and V 4 bases, and 14 bases lay outside the gene matches. CDR3 sequence: CASSPGQGSRGAEAFF. DNA of the CDR3: TGCGCCAGCAGCCCCGGACAGGGATCGAGGGGCGCTGAAGCTTTCTTT.

This clone was seen just once. This chain links TRBV28 with TRBJ2-5; D remains ambiguous. The CDR3 totals 8 residues. CDR1 and CDR2 from the germline V gene are MDHEN and SYDVKM. The CDR3 DNA sequence: TGTGCTGACGGAGCCCAGTACTTC. This codes for CADGAQYF.

This chain uses TRBV6-1 with TRBJ2-7; TRBD2 agrees at 11 bases. Unmatched junction bases numbered 10, after V lost 7 bases and J lost 11 bases. The CDR3 has 13 residues. Germline loops: CDR1 MNHNS, CDR2 SASEGT. The CDR3 region has the DNA TGTGCCAGCACCCGAACTAGCGGGAGTGGGAAGTACTTC. Residues: CASTRTSGSGKYF.